The 29 T cell receptor beta chains below all came from one sample that was sequenced in a study of Ad26.COV2.S vaccination and SARS-CoV-2 variants. Sequencing used immunoSEQ multiplex PCR; TCRdb keeps in-frame clones, though not all of them. The data contain 350,000 to 450,000 clones, roughly 94% of them seen just once; the ten biggest clones take up about 3.8%. The specimen was peripheral blood, collected after recovery from COVID-19. These receptor sequences come from a human donor who had recovered from COVID-19.

The V gene is TRBV7-2, the J gene TRBJ2-3; tentative D call: TRBD1 (5 bases). From germline, CDR1 is SGHTA and CDR2 FQGNSA. V dropped 1 base and J dropped 5 bases, with 10 bases sitting between them. CDR3 length: 14 amino acids. Here the CDR3 reads CASSLVLREDTQYF. CDR3 in DNA: TGTGCCAGCAGCTTAGTTCTCAGGGAAGATACGCAGTATTTT.

The V call is TRBV13, the J call TRBJ2-1, with 7 positions matching TRBD2. V lost 4 bases to trimming and J lost 10 bases; unmatched junction nucleotides: 13. Looked up from germline, CDR1 is PRHDT and CDR2 is FYEKMQ (reference sequence). The CDR3 is 15 amino acids. CDR3 nucleotide sequence: TGTGCCAGCAGCTCCTTGGGGAGGGGCCAAAGCGAGCAGTTCTTC. Its protein product is CASSSLGRGQSEQFF.

The count of this clone is one. This chain uses TRBV5-6 with TRBJ2-3, with 8 nucleotides matching TRBD2. After removal of 4 bases from V and 3 bases from J, the junction contained 10 bases not matched to a gene. The CDR3 is made up of 16 amino acids. Germline CDR1 is SGHDT and CDR2 is YYEEEE. CDR3 nucleotides: TGTGCCAGCAGCGTCCTTGGCGGGGGGTCGACAGATACGCAGTATTTT. This encodes CASSVLGGGSTDTQYF.

The rearrangement links TRBV24-1 to TRBJ2-1, with D uncertain. CDR1 and CDR2 (germline): KGHDR, SFDVKD. The ends were cut back, 1 base at V and 3 bases at J, with 3 bases in the middle. The CDR3 contains 13 residues. The chain's CDR3 is CATSDLGYNEQFF. The CDR3 DNA is TGTGCCACCAGTGATTTAGGCTACAATGAGCAGTTCTTC.

The chain combines TRBV5-1 with TRBJ1-1; 10 bases are a match to TRBD1. The CDR3 is 13 residues long. Trimming cost V 3 bases and J 6 bases; bases outside gene matches: 2. Germline V gene lookup returns CDR1 SGHRS and CDR2 YFSETQ. The CDR3 nucleotides are TGCGCCAGCAGCTGGGACAGGGGTCCTGAAGCTTTCTTT. It translates to CASSWDRGPEAFF.

The rearrangement uses TRBV11-2 and TRBJ1-2, with D maybe TRBD1 (5 bases). The V and J ends lost 3 bases and 6 bases respectively, with 11 bases between them. The CDR3 length is 13 residues. Germline loops: CDR1 SGHAT, CDR2 FQNNGV. DNA of the CDR3: TGTGCCAGCAGCTTTCCCCAGGGCCATGGCTACACCTTC. Its protein product is CASSFPQGHGYTF.

The chain has TRBV11-2 and TRBJ1-1; D is unresolved. The germline gives CDR1 SGHAT, CDR2 FQNNGV. The CDR3 loop spans 14 amino acids. Trimming cost V 0 bases and J 1 base, with 6 bases left between them. The CDR3 nucleotides are TGTGCCAGCAGCTTAGATCTCCCGAACACTGAAGCTTTCTTT. This codes for CASSLDLPNTEAFF.

The CDR3, as DNA: TGTGCCAGCACCATAGGCCCCGGGATAGACTACGAGCAGTACTTC. Amino acids: CASTIGPGIDYEQYF. The chain couples TRBV6-5 to TRBJ2-7; the D gene is possibly TRBD2 (5 bases). V was cut by 7 bases and J by 3 bases, with 19 bases left in between. The CDR3 consists of 15 residues. The germline V gene has CDR1 MNHEY and CDR2 SVGAGI.

The chain joins TRBV4-2 to TRBJ1-1; TRBD1 might be the D (6 bases). This CDR3 is 16 amino acids long. Trimming shortened V by 2 bases and J by 1 base, and 14 bases separated the two germline ends. The germline V gene encodes CDR1 LGHNA and CDR2 YNFKEQ. Here the CDR3 reads CASSQPLRGQNTEAFF. The CDR3 region has the DNA TGTGCCAGCAGCCAACCTCTCCGGGGGCAGAACACTGAAGCTTTCTTT.

The chain uses TRBV2 and TRBJ1-1; no definite D call. Germline V gene sequence: CDR1 SNHLY, CDR2 FYNNEI. The CDR3 length is 13 residues. The ends were cut back, 6 bases at V and 0 bases at J, with 8 bases in the middle. The CDR3 protein is CASRAELNTEAFF. The CDR3 DNA is TGTGCCAGCAGGGCGGAATTGAACACTGAAGCTTTCTTT. Full variable domain (rest looked up from reference TRBV2 and TRBJ1-1): EPEVTQTPSHQVTQMGQEVILRCVPISNHLYFYWYRQILGQKVEFLVSFYNNEISEKSEIFDDQFSVERPDGSNFTLKIRSTKLEDSAMYFCASRAELNTEAFFGQGTRLTVV.

The CDR3 spells CASSIVASETQYF. CDR3 nucleotide sequence: TGTGCCAGTAGTATTGTTGCATCGGAGACCCAGTACTTC. This sequence joins TRBV19 and TRBJ2-5; D remains unclear. V lost 3 bases, J lost 5 bases, and 10 bases lay in between. Per the germline V gene, CDR1 is LNHDA and CDR2 is SQIVND (reference sequence). This CDR3 is 13 amino acids long.

The rearrangement links TRBV5-1 to TRBJ1-4; TRBD1 matches at 8 bases. The CDR3 spans 16 residues. Germline loops: CDR1 SGHRS, CDR2 YFSETQ. J lost 5 bases, V lost 0 bases, and 6 bases had no gene match. CDR3 sequence (DNA): TGCGCCAGCAGCTTGGACGGACAGGGTAGAAATGAAAAACTGTTTTTT. It specifies CASSLDGQGRNEKLFF.

This chain connects TRBV2 to TRBJ2-3; D tentatively fits TRBD1 or TRBD2 (5 bases each). Per germline, CDR1 SNHLY and CDR2 FYNNEI. Trimming removed 8 bases from V and 6 bases from J, with 15 bases in between. This CDR3 is built from 13 residues. In DNA, the CDR3 is TGTGCCAGCGGGGACGGACCCCAGGATACGCAGTATTTT. This codes for CASGDGPQDTQYF.

The chain has TRBV7-3 and TRBJ2-6; D ambiguous. This CDR3 spans 15 amino acids. Germline V lookup: CDR1 SGHTA, CDR2 FQGTGA. The V and J ends lost 5 bases and 2 bases respectively, with 10 bases between them. The CDR3 DNA is TGTGCCAGCAGCCCATTACTCCCTGGGGCCAACGTCCTGACTTTC. Encoded protein: CASSPLLPGANVLTF.

V usage is TRBV10-2 and J usage is TRBJ1-4, with 8 bases fitting TRBD1. Trimming cost V 6 bases and J 0 bases; bases outside gene matches: 9. This CDR3 spans 17 amino acids. The germline V gene has CDR1 WSHSY and CDR2 SAAADI. The CDR3 sequence: CASRRTGQLATNEKLFF. As DNA, the CDR3 is TGCGCCAGCAGGAGGACAGGGCAACTCGCAACTAATGAAAAACTGTTTTTT.

The gene calls are TRBV13 and TRBJ1-2; maybe TRBD1 (5 bases). Germline values: CDR1 PRHDT, CDR2 FYEKMQ (reference sequence). This CDR3 is 12 amino acids long. Trimming shortened V by 5 bases and J by 7 bases, and 11 bases separated the two germline ends. CDR3 region: CASSLGQSGYTF. The CDR3 DNA reads as TGTGCCAGCAGCCTCGGACAATCTGGCTACACCTTC.

The chain joins TRBV29-1 to TRBJ2-1; TRBD1 or TRBD2 may be the D gene (5 bases each). Trimming took off 8 bases at V and 6 bases at J, with 14 bases between the two ends. The CDR3 has 12 amino acids. Germline V lookup: CDR1 SQVTM, CDR2 ANQGSEA. CDR3: CSPLGRSNEQFF. In nucleotides, the CDR3 is TGCAGCCCCCTGGGACGCAGCAATGAGCAGTTCTTC.

The chain recombines TRBV6-1 with TRBJ2-7; tentative D call: TRBD1 (6 bases). Germline CDR1 and CDR2: MNHNS and SASEGT. V was cut by 5 bases and J by 7 bases, with 12 bases left in between. The CDR3 spans 12 residues. CDR3 nucleotide sequence: TGTGCCAGCAGTCCGACAGGCCGGGAGCAGTACTTC. This sequence encodes CASSPTGREQYF.

The J gene is TRBJ2-7, the V gene TRBV6-2 or TRBV6-3; D gene uncertain. V was shortened by 2 bases and J by 3 bases, with 11 bases between the two germline ends. CDR3 length: 14 amino acids. Germline V gene data show CDR1 as MNHEY and CDR2 as SVGEGT. Here the CDR3 DNA reads TGTGCCAGCAGTTACGAAAGGATTAACTACGAGCAGTACTTC. Translated, it gives CASSYERINYEQYF.

The chain combines TRBV7-6 with TRBJ2-1, with D hard to call. V shed 2 bases and J shed 0 bases, with 14 bases lying between them. The CDR3 is 17 residues long. Germline CDR1 and CDR2: SGHVS and FNYEAQ. CDR3 loop: CASSLKPGRSSYNEQFF. The CDR3 DNA sequence: TGTGCCAGCAGCTTAAAACCGGGCCGAAGCTCCTACAATGAGCAGTTCTTC.

V is TRBV20-1 and J is TRBJ1-4, with D tentatively TRBD1 (6 bases). The CDR3 length is 14 residues. Deletions cut 3 bases from V and 6 bases from J, with 14 bases between. Germline lookup yields CDR1 DFQATT and CDR2 SNEGSKA (reference sequence). CDR3 residues: CSASGGPADEKLFF. The CDR3 coding sequence is TGCAGTGCTAGTGGGGGGCCGGCGGATGAAAAACTGTTTTTT.

The J gene is TRBJ1-1, the V gene TRBV27, with no clear D. The CDR3 has 13 amino acids. Germline V gene lookup returns CDR1 MNHEY and CDR2 SMNVEV (reference sequence). V was trimmed by 5 bases and J by 4 bases, leaving 11 bases between them. CDR3 protein: CASSPYTGTEAFF. The CDR3 DNA sequence: TGTGCCAGCAGTCCCTATACGGGCACTGAAGCTTTCTTT.

As DNA, the CDR3 is TGTGCCAGCAGTGAAGGGACAGAGCTTTATGGCTACACCTTC. Its protein product is CASSEGTELYGYTF. The V gene is TRBV2, the J gene TRBJ1-2; TRBD1 might be the D (6 bases). CDR1 and CDR2 from the germline V gene are SNHLY and FYNNEI. CDR3 size: 14 residues. Trimming removed 1 base from V and 5 bases from J, with 11 bases in between.

The rearrangement links TRBV12-3 or TRBV12-4 to TRBJ2-7; D gene uncertain. Trimming pared 8 bases from V and 2 bases from J, leaving 10 bases between. CDR3 length: 12 amino acids. The CDR3 loop reads CASGNATYEQYF. The CDR3 nucleotides read TGTGCCAGCGGCAACGCAACCTACGAGCAGTACTTC.

The CDR3: CASRRPGPPYEQFF. DNA of the CDR3: TGCGCCAGCCGACGGCCGGGACCCCCCTATGAGCAGTTCTTC. V is TRBV4-1 and J is TRBJ2-1, with D possibly called TRBD1 or TRBD2 (5 bases each). V lost 8 bases, J lost 8 bases, and 19 bases lay in between. Per the germline V gene, CDR1 is MGHRA and CDR2 is YSYEKL. The CDR3 consists of 14 residues.

The chain employs TRBV2 and TRBJ2-5, with 7 bases lining up with TRBD1. Germline values: CDR1 SNHLY, CDR2 FYNNEI. The V segment lost 6 bases and the J segment 2 bases; nucleotides outside the gene matches: 6. This CDR3 is built from 14 residues. CDR3 sequence reads: CASSDPGQQETQYF. The CDR3 nucleotides read TGTGCCAGCAGCGATCCGGGACAGCAAGAGACCCAGTACTTC.

Concerning this clone: The same CDR3 is also encoded by other DNA sequences in this sample. The rearrangement joins TRBV5-1 to TRBJ1-1; TRBD1 aligns across 7 bases. The germline V gene encodes CDR1 SGHRS and CDR2 YFSETQ. V gave up 4 bases and J gave up 0 bases; unmatched junction bases: 6. The CDR3 is 15 amino acids. The CDR3 protein is CASSLGTALNTEAFF. In DNA form, the CDR3 reads TGCGCCAGCAGCCTCGGGACAGCTCTGAACACTGAAGCTTTCTTT.

This clone was seen just once. The chain employs TRBV7-2 and TRBJ2-3, with D uncertain. Trimming pared 1 base from V and 2 bases from J, leaving 7 bases between. The CDR3 spans 14 residues. From germline, CDR1 is SGHTA and CDR2 FQGNSA. CDR3: CASSLVVDTDTQYF. CDR3 coding DNA: TGTGCCAGCAGCTTAGTTGTAGACACAGATACGCAGTATTTT. The full variable domain, its missing parts supplied by reference TRBV7-2 and TRBJ2-3, is GAGVSQSPSNKVTEKGKDVELRCDPISGHTALYWYRQSLGQGLEFLIYFQGNSAPDKSGLPSDRFSAERTGGSVSTLTIQRTQQEDSAVYLCASSLVVDTDTQYFGPGTRLTVL.

This chain's CDR3 is CASSQAPQTPNYGYTF. CDR3 in DNA: TGCGCCAGCAGCCAAGCCCCCCAGACTCCTAACTATGGCTACACCTTC. The chain is built from TRBV4-1 and TRBJ1-2; no clear D gene. Per the germline V gene, CDR1 is MGHRA and CDR2 is YSYEKL. V lost 1 base and J lost 0, with 12 bases in between. The CDR3 sequence is 16 residues long.